This record looks at one T cell receptor beta chain sequence and its context. This clonotype was detected ten times or more. The antigen it binds to is not known. It has no much larger one-base neighbor in the sample; base qualities were not kept. TCRdb lists the instrument as Illumina HiSeq 2500. Quantitative 5'-RACE with molecular barcodes was used to prepare TCR beta libraries. As for the authors' bioinformatics: Disease-linked TCR variants were identified with a new computational method built on a probabilistic model of VDJ rearrangement. TCRdb passed the public sequencing reads through fastp at Q25 and MiXCR, retaining productive beta sequences. Each entry is one CDR3 protein sequence, shown with its most common DNA and genes. TCRdb's processing, not the authors', yielded these V and J calls. This sample gives roughly 250,000 distinct CDR3 sequences in total; 8.6% of them show up just once. The ten largest make up 6.8% of the sample.

A distance of 9 bases separates the germline ends of V and J, which lose 2 bases and 5 bases respectively. For CDR1 and CDR2, the germline V gene (reference sequence) lists MNHNY and SVGAGI. From cysteine to phenylalanine, the CDR3 is 13 amino acids long. Kept here is only the CDR3 DNA, which spans 39 bases and is read in frame from base 1. This entry is derived from a study of CD8 T cells in ankylosing spondylitis (dated by TCRdb to 2017 to 2019). For context, the study as a whole: T cell receptor beta repertoires were profiled in healthy donors and ankylosing spondylitis patients so that disease-linked TCR variants could be found. The full study cohort was made up of 20 to 25 ankylosing spondylitis patients and about a hundred healthy donors. Peripheral blood was sampled, and synovial fluid was also collected from ankylosing spondylitis patients.

Summary of the overall study and its limitations: The disease-linked clones were reported to be significantly enriched in matched synovial fluid samples from ankylosing spondylitis patients. The disease-linked clones had a CD8+ phenotype and were found at relatively low frequencies in peripheral blood. Blood from ankylosing spondylitis patients appeared to be characterized by a TCR beta motif composed of several highly homologous amino acid variants. Some of the motif variants had been reported before in the synovial fluid and blood of reactive arthritis patients, a finding that suggests common disease-initiation mechanisms.

The chain links TRBV6-6 with TRBJ2-5; possibly the D gene is TRBD1, per 6 matching bases. The receptor's source is a male donor with ankylosing spondylitis or in good health (not recorded which). Sequences were obtained from blood, either unsorted or a sorted T cell fraction (not recorded which). The sequence in DNA is TGTGCCAGCAGTTACGTGGGGGCGGAGACCCAGTACTTC. It specifies CASSYVGAETQYF.